A single sample is the source of the 28 T cell receptor beta chains below, sequenced in a study of immune evolution from preneoplasia to lung adenocarcinoma. Clones were read by immunoSEQ multiplex PCR, and TCRdb kept only the in-frame ones, dropping some. The repertoire holds roughly 2,200 clones, with around 77% as singletons. Specimen: FFPE normal lung tissue adjacent to the tumor. The receptor source for this set is a person in their sixties or seventies with lung adenocarcinoma.

This clone was recorded once. This chain joins TRBV7-4 and TRBJ2-7, with TRBD2 matching 12 bases. The V segment lost 3 bases and the J segment 0 bases; nucleotides outside the gene matches: 3. CDR1 SGHVT and CDR2 SQSDAQ come from the germline V gene. The CDR3 totals 16 residues. CDR3 sequence reads: CASSFTSGRYSYEQYF. CDR3 nucleotide sequence: TGTGCCAGCAGCTTTACTAGCGGGAGGTACTCCTACGAGCAGTACTTC.

In its sample, this clone was seen a few times. This sequence joins TRBV7-9 and TRBJ2-7, with TRBD2 identical over 10 bases. CDR1 and CDR2 from the germline V gene are SEHNR and FQNEAQ (reference sequence). The CDR3 extends over 15 amino acids. The junction had 9 bases not matched to a gene; V was cut back by 5 bases and J by 5 bases. The CDR3 region is CASSPTILAGDEQYF. The CDR3 nucleotides are TGTGCCAGCAGCCCAACGATCCTAGCGGGAGACGAGCAGTACTTC.

The V gene is TRBV7-2, the J gene TRBJ2-1, with 11 bases that match TRBD2. The junction had 6 bases not matched to a gene; V was cut back by 8 bases and J by 6 bases. The CDR3 covers 14 residues. Per germline, CDR1 SGHTA and CDR2 FQGNSA. CDR3 sequence: CASGRLAGTNEQFF. CDR3 in DNA: TGTGCCAGCGGAAGACTAGCGGGAACCAATGAGCAGTTCTTC.

The rearrangement uses TRBV2 and TRBJ2-6; 12 nucleotides agree with TRBD2. With V trimmed by 2 bases and J by 0 bases, 5 bases remained unmatched. The CDR3 is made up of 19 amino acids. CDR1 and CDR2 (germline): SNHLY, FYNNEI. The CDR3 region has the DNA TGTGCCAGCAGTGAAAGAGCACTAGCGGGGGGCTCTGGGGCCAACGTCCTGACTTTC. Encoded protein: CASSERALAGGSGANVLTF. Variable domain in full (rest from reference TRBV2 and TRBJ2-6): EPEVTQTPSHQVTQMGQEVILRCVPISNHLYFYWYRQILGQKVEFLVSFYNNEISEKSEIFDDQFSVERPDGSNFTLKIRSTKLEDSAMYFCASSERALAGGSGANVLTFGAGSRLTVL.

A remark on this clone: Other DNA sequences in the sample encode the same CDR3. The chain combines TRBV7-6 with TRBJ2-5, with D uncertain. The CDR3 totals 13 residues. Germline-derived CDR1 and CDR2 are SGHVS and FNYEAQ. V gave up 2 bases and J gave up 2 bases, with 6 bases separating them. For the CDR3, the DNA is TGTGCCAGCAGCTTACCCCCTCAAGAGACCCAGTACTTC. Protein sequence: CASSLPPQETQYF.

This clone is labeled large (0.1 to 1%). This chain connects TRBV6-1 to TRBJ2-7; 12 nucleotides match TRBD2. J gave up 0 bases and V 3 bases, and 0 bases lay outside the gene matches. This CDR3 contains 15 residues. Germline V gene data show CDR1 as MNHNS and CDR2 as SASEGT. This chain's CDR3 is CASSETSGSSYEQYF. CDR3 bases: TGTGCCAGCAGTGAGACTAGCGGGAGCTCCTACGAGCAGTACTTC.

The gene calls are TRBV18 and TRBJ2-7, with TRBD1 identical over 8 bases. CDR1 is KGHSH and CDR2 is LQKENI in the germline V gene. Trimming cost V 5 bases and J 6 bases; bases outside gene matches: 12. This CDR3 is built from 15 residues. CDR3 sequence (DNA): TGTGCCAGCTCAGAACAACAGGGGGGCAAAGGCGAGCAGTACTTC. Its translation: CASSEQQGGKGEQYF.

The chain has TRBV6-5 and TRBJ1-3, with 8 bases matching TRBD1. V shed 5 bases and J 6 bases; nucleotides not matched to a gene: 9. The CDR3 consists of 15 residues. Germline V gene lookup returns CDR1 MNHEY and CDR2 SVGAGI. This chain's CDR3 is CASSRADRAKNTIYF. The CDR3 DNA reads as TGTGCCAGCAGTAGGGCGGACAGGGCGAAAAACACCATATATTTT.

J is TRBJ2-7 and V is TRBV11-2; the D is unclear. V lost 2 bases, J lost 5 bases, and 7 bases lay in between. The CDR3 has 12 amino acids. Germline CDR1 is SGHAT and CDR2 is FQNNGV. The CDR3 nucleotides are TGTGCCAGCAGCTTAATCCAGGACGAGCAGTACTTC. Protein sequence: CASSLIQDEQYF.

This clone occurred once. The chain is built from TRBV7-3 and TRBJ2-6; a possible D gene is TRBD2 (5 bases). This CDR3 contains 15 residues. In germline, CDR1 is SGHTA, CDR2 FQGTGA. The V and J ends lost 5 bases and 2 bases respectively, with 10 bases between them. The CDR3 is CASSADGAGANVLTF. CDR3 nucleotides: TGTGCCAGCAGCGCAGACGGGGCTGGGGCCAACGTCCTGACTTTC.

The chain recombines TRBV19 with TRBJ1-2, with D possibly matching TRBD1 (5 bases). CDR1 and CDR2 from the germline V gene are LNHDA and SQIVND (reference sequence). This CDR3 contains 15 residues. V was shortened by 4 bases and J by 4 bases, with 16 bases between the two germline ends. This CDR3 is CASSTLGTIVYGYTF. In nucleotides, the CDR3 is TGTGCCAGTAGTACCCTGGGGACCATCGTCTATGGCTACACCTTC. Complete variable domain (other parts from reference TRBV19 and TRBJ1-2): DGGITQSPKYLFRKEGQNVTLSCEQNLNHDAMYWYRQDPGQGLRLIYYSQIVNDFQKGDIAEGYSVSREKKESFPLTVTSAQKNPTAFYLCASSTLGTIVYGYTFGSGTRLTVV.

The chain carries TRBV27 and TRBJ1-2; 9 bases are shared with TRBD1. CDR3 size: 14 residues. Germline lookup yields CDR1 MNHEY and CDR2 SMNVEV (reference sequence). Trimming took 7 bases from V and 8 from J; bases not matched to a gene: 11. The CDR3 DNA is TGTGCCAGCACAAAATCCGGGACAGGGAAAGGCTACACCTTC. Its translation is CASTKSGTGKGYTF.

This clone was counted a single time. This chain links TRBV5-4 with TRBJ1-2, with a weak D call TRBD1 (5 bases). The germline gives CDR1 SGHNT, CDR2 YYREEE (reference sequence). The CDR3 runs to 13 residues. The V gene lost 1 base and the J gene lost 4 bases, with 8 bases spanning the gap. This CDR3 is CASSLYRSYGYTF. DNA for the CDR3: TGTGCCAGCAGCTTGTACAGGAGCTATGGCTACACCTTC.

The rearrangement links TRBV2 to TRBJ2-7; 11 bases fit TRBD2. The junction had 5 bases not matched to a gene; V was cut back by 5 bases and J by 5 bases. The germline V gene has CDR1 SNHLY and CDR2 FYNNEI. This CDR3 contains 14 residues. The CDR3 coding sequence is TGTGCCAGCAGTAAGACTAGCGGGGAGAACGAGCAGTACTTC. Its protein is CASSKTSGENEQYF.

CDR3 nucleotides: TGTGCCAGCAAAGAGGGTATGAACACTGAAGCTTTCTTT. It yields the protein CASKEGMNTEAFF. The chain joins TRBV2 to TRBJ1-1; D gene unclear. The CDR3 spans 13 residues. Trimming took 7 bases from V and 0 from J, leaving 9 bases between them. Germline CDR1 is SNHLY and CDR2 is FYNNEI.

The chain couples TRBV25-1 to TRBJ2-5, with D unresolved. Trimming cost V 2 bases and J 1 base, with 5 bases left between them. The CDR3 contains 13 residues. CDR1 is MGHDK, CDR2 SYGVNS, per germline. For the CDR3, the DNA is TGTGCCAGCAGTGAAGCAGGCCAAGAGACCCAGTACTTC. Its protein is CASSEAGQETQYF.

This clone was seen just once. The chain uses TRBV11-3 and TRBJ2-7, with 16 bases lining up with TRBD2. CDR1 is SGHNT and CDR2 is YENEEA in the germline V gene. Losses at the gene ends were 5 bases for V and 7 bases for J; bases not matched to a gene: 5. CDR3 length: 15 amino acids. The CDR3 nucleotides are TGTGCCAGCAGCCCCGGGACTAGCGGGAGGGTTGAGCAGTACTTC. It specifies CASSPGTSGRVEQYF.

V and J are TRBV5-6 and TRBJ2-1, with 10 nucleotides matching TRBD2. Germline V gene sequence: CDR1 SGHDT, CDR2 YYEEEE. CDR3 size: 17 residues. The J segment lost 9 bases and the V segment lost 4 bases, leaving 16 bases of the junction unmatched. The CDR3 coding sequence is TGTGCCAGCAGCACCACCTCAACACTAGGGACTAGCGCTGAGCAGTTCTTC. Residues: CASSTTSTLGTSAEQFF.

V and J are TRBV7-9 and TRBJ1-2; 9 bases fit TRBD1. The trim removed 6 bases at V and 8 bases at J, leaving 16 bases unmatched. The germline V gene encodes CDR1 SEHNR and CDR2 FQNEAQ (reference sequence). The CDR3 extends over 16 amino acids. Here the CDR3 reads CASSSGTGLSLGGYTF. The CDR3 DNA is TGTGCCAGCAGTTCCGGGACAGGGTTATCGTTGGGCGGCTACACCTTC.

This clone has just one count. V gene TRBV7-6 combines with J gene TRBJ1-1, with D perhaps TRBD1 (6 bases). Looked up from germline, CDR1 is SGHVS and CDR2 is FNYEAQ. The V and J ends lost 5 bases and 1 base respectively, with 11 bases between them. This CDR3 contains 14 residues. CDR3 residues: CASSLEGGNTEAFF. CDR3 sequence (DNA): TGTGCCAGCAGCCTTGAGGGGGGGAACACTGAAGCTTTCTTT.

The rearrangement uses TRBV7-9 and TRBJ1-1; a weak D match, TRBD1 (6 bases). CDR3 length: 14 residues. The germline V gene has CDR1 SEHNR and CDR2 FQNEAQ (reference sequence). V lost 1 base and J 5 bases, leaving 11 bases between the germline ends. This chain's CDR3 is CASSLGGPGTEAFF. CDR3 coding DNA: TGTGCCAGCAGCTTAGGGGGGCCGGGGACTGAAGCTTTCTTT.

The chain employs TRBV7-8 and TRBJ2-7, with 12 positions matching TRBD2. Unmatched junction bases numbered 11, after V lost 5 bases and J lost 0 bases. Germline V gene sequence: CDR1 SGHVS, CDR2 FQNEAQ. The CDR3 is 18 amino acids. CDR3 residues: CASSEGSGTSGPSYEQYF. In DNA, the CDR3 is TGTGCCAGCAGCGAGGGCTCCGGGACTAGCGGGCCCTCCTACGAGCAGTACTTC.

This clone is a singleton in its sample. The V gene is TRBV6-5, the J gene TRBJ2-7; 8 bases agree with TRBD1. Germline V lookup: CDR1 MNHEY, CDR2 SVGAGI. V dropped 4 bases and J dropped 3; count of bases not matched to a gene: 5. The CDR3 sequence is 14 residues long. Here the CDR3 reads CASSFGTGSYEQYF. CDR3 DNA sequence: TGTGCCAGCAGTTTCGGGACAGGCAGCTACGAGCAGTACTTC.

The V gene is TRBV9, the J gene TRBJ2-7, with 7 nucleotides matching TRBD1. Per the germline V gene, CDR1 is SGDLS and CDR2 is YYNGEE. The V and J ends lost 4 bases and 0 bases, in that order; junction bases with no gene match: 7. The CDR3 is 15 residues long. The CDR3 DNA sequence: TGTGCCAGCAGCCTACTTGGGACAGACTCCTACGAGCAGTACTTC. It is translated as CASSLLGTDSYEQYF.

V and J are TRBV2 and TRBJ2-1; 10 bases map to TRBD2. Germline CDR1 is SNHLY and CDR2 is FYNNEI. CDR3 length equals 14 residues. The trim removed 6 bases at V and 8 bases at J, leaving 7 bases unmatched. The CDR3 protein is CASRSGTSDHEQFF. CDR3 sequence (DNA): TGTGCCAGCAGATCCGGGACTAGCGATCATGAGCAGTTCTTC. Combining the CDR3 with reference TRBV2 and TRBJ2-1 gives the whole variable domain EPEVTQTPSHQVTQMGQEVILRCVPISNHLYFYWYRQILGQKVEFLVSFYNNEISEKSEIFDDQFSVERPDGSNFTLKIRSTKLEDSAMYFCASRSGTSDHEQFFGPGTRLTVL.

V gene TRBV29-1 combines with J gene TRBJ2-3; 11 bases are a match to TRBD2. The CDR3 runs 17 residues. Germline trimming cut 3 bases from V and 0 bases from J; bases unmatched to any gene: 8. Looked up from germline, CDR1 is SQVTM and CDR2 is ANQGSEA. The CDR3 is CSVDARRLAGSTDTQYF. The CDR3 region has the DNA TGCAGCGTTGACGCTCGAAGACTAGCGGGAAGCACAGATACGCAGTATTTT.

The rearrangement links TRBV6-1 to TRBJ1-5, with a weak D call TRBD1 (5 bases). This CDR3 is 15 amino acids long. Germline loops: CDR1 MNHNS, CDR2 SASEGT. V was trimmed by 3 bases and J by 6 bases, leaving 15 bases between them. CDR3 in DNA: TGTGCCAGCAGTGATTTTGGCAGGGCAGGTCAGCCCCAGCATTTT. Protein: CASSDFGRAGQPQHF.

The rearrangement uses TRBV5-4 and TRBJ2-1, with 9 nucleotides matching TRBD2. With 4 bases clipped from V and 5 bases from J, the junction kept 7 bases outside the gene matches. The CDR3 extends over 15 amino acids. Germline loops: CDR1 SGHNT, CDR2 YYREEE (reference sequence). CDR3 loop: CASSKGLAKDNEQFF. The CDR3 DNA sequence: TGTGCCAGCAGCAAAGGACTAGCGAAGGACAATGAGCAGTTCTTC.